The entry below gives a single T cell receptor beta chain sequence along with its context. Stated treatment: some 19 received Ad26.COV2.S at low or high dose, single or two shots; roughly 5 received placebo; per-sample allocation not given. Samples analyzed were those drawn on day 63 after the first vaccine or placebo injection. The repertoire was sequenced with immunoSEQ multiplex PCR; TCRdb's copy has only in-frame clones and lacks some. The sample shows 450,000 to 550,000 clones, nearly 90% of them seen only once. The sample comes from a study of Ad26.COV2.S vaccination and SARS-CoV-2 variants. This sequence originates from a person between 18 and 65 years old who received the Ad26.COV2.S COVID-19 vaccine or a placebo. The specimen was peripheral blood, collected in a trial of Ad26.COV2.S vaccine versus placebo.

The CDR3 bases are TGTGCCAGTAGTATTCGGCAGGGTAAGAACACTGAAGCTTTCTTT. Translated, it gives CASSIRQGKNTEAFF. The chain is built from TRBV19 and TRBJ1-1; TRBD1 is a possible D gene (5 bases). Germline V gene data show CDR1 as LNHDA and CDR2 as SQIVND (reference sequence). The V and J ends lost 3 bases and 1 base respectively, with 12 bases between them. The CDR3 is 15 amino acids.